These 9 T cell receptor beta chains were all obtained from the same sample, sequenced in a study of CD8 T cells in ankylosing spondylitis. TCRdb passed the 5' RACE reads through MiXCR, listing each CDR3 protein once. The sample records about 89,000 distinct CDR3 sequences, around 27% being singletons. The sample taken for sequencing was blood, either unsorted or a sorted T cell fraction (not recorded which). The receptor source for this set is a male donor with ankylosing spondylitis or in good health (not recorded which).

This clonotype was counted only a few times. The rearrangement joins TRBV5-1 to TRBJ2-3, with no clear D. CDR3 length equals 15 residues. Trimming shortened V by 4 bases and J by 0 bases, and 12 bases separated the two germline ends. Germline CDR1 reads SGHRS; CDR2 reads YFSETQ. The CDR3 region is CASSRGSQSTDTQYF. The CDR3 nucleotides read TGCGCCAGCAGCCGCGGCAGCCAGAGCACAGATACGCAGTATTTT.

This clonotype was observed a few times. This CDR3 is CAIRLAGDVDTQYF. CDR3 nucleotides: TGTGCCATCCGACTAGCGGGAGATGTGGATACGCAGTATTTT. The chain recombines TRBV10-3 with TRBJ2-3; 12 nucleotides line up with TRBD2. After removal of 8 bases from V and 6 bases from J, the junction contained 6 bases not matched to a gene. Germline V gene lookup returns CDR1 ENHRY and CDR2 SYGVKD. The CDR3 is made up of 14 amino acids.

This clonotype showed up many times. This chain links TRBV5-1 with TRBJ2-6; D gene uncertain. The CDR3 runs to 16 residues. The germline gives CDR1 SGHRS, CDR2 YFSETQ. V lost 2 bases to trimming and J lost 4 bases, with 13 bases between them. The chain's CDR3 is CASSLRQMRGANVLTF. CDR3 bases: TGCGCCAGCAGCTTACGGCAAATGAGGGGGGCCAACGTCCTGACTTTC.

This chain links TRBV2 with TRBJ2-5, with 8 bases fitting TRBD1. Germline CDR1 SNHLY, CDR2 FYNNEI. V was clipped by 4 bases and J by 5 bases; unmatched bases: 9. This CDR3 has 15 residues. CDR3 sequence: CASSGGRGRLETQYF. CDR3 bases: TGTGCCAGCAGTGGGGGCAGGGGGCGCCTGGAGACCCAGTACTTC. The variable domain in full, with the rest retrieved from reference TRBV2 and TRBJ2-5, is EPEVTQTPSHQVTQMGQEVILRCVPISNHLYFYWYRQILGQKVEFLVSFYNNEISEKSEIFDDQFSVERPDGSNFTLKIRSTKLEDSAMYFCASSGGRGRLETQYFGPGTRLLVL.

This clonotype was recorded a few times. The chain has TRBV5-6 and TRBJ1-1; D gene uncertain. Trimming pared 6 bases from V and 4 bases from J, leaving 16 bases between. The length of the CDR3 is 14 residues. CDR1 SGHDT and CDR2 YYEEEE come from the germline V gene. In DNA form, the CDR3 reads TGTGCCAGCACCTCGGAGGGTCGCAGCACTGAAGCTTTCTTT. This codes for CASTSEGRSTEAFF.

This clonotype was seen only a few times. J is TRBJ1-5 and V is TRBV20-1; D possibly corresponds to TRBD1 (6 bases). This CDR3 is built from 12 residues. V was cut by 5 bases and J by 7 bases, with 12 bases left in between. CDR1 is DFQATT and CDR2 is SNEGSKA in the germline V gene (reference sequence). CDR3 nucleotides: TGCAGTGCTTCCGGGGGGCGCCAGCCCCAGCATTTT. Encoded protein: CSASGGRQPQHF.

This clonotype was observed a handful of times. This chain joins TRBV20-1 and TRBJ1-5; D gene uncertain. Trimming cost V 6 bases and J 3 bases, with 15 bases left between them. Germline CDR1 is DFQATT and CDR2 is SNEGSKA (reference sequence). The CDR3 totals 14 residues. As DNA, the CDR3 is TGCAGTGCCCGAGAGGGCTTCATCAATCAGCCCCAGCATTTT. It codes for CSAREGFINQPQHF.

The chain is built from TRBV7-9 and TRBJ1-1; D may be TRBD1 (6 bases). CDR3 length equals 12 residues. Trimming removed 4 bases from V and 8 bases from J, with 11 bases in between. Germline V CDR1 and CDR2: SEHNR, FQNEAQ (reference sequence). Here the CDR3 DNA reads TGTGCCAGCAGCTCCAAGACAGGAGAAGCTTTCTTT. The encoded protein is CASSSKTGEAFF.

This clonotype appeared a few times. The rearrangement links TRBV20-1 to TRBJ2-1, with 9 bases lining up with TRBD2. Germline V gene data show CDR1 as DFQATT and CDR2 as SNEGSKA (reference sequence). The CDR3 is 17 amino acids. The ends lost 4 bases at V and 6 bases at J; junction bases unmatched: 16. This CDR3 is CSATPSWGTSNGNEQFF. In DNA, the CDR3 is TGCAGTGCTACCCCTAGCTGGGGGACTAGCAACGGCAATGAGCAGTTCTTC.